The rows below give T cell receptor beta chains drawn from one sample of a study of OX40 agonist ivuxolimab in advanced cancers. Repertoires were generated with immunoSEQ multiplex PCR, while TCRdb's copy carries only in-frame clones and drops some. The profile covers tens of thousands of clones, with around 90% appearing a single time and around 15% taken by the ten largest. The sequencing used CD4+ or CD8+ T cells sorted from blood, collected in a trial of the OX40 agonist ivuxolimab. The receptors derive from an adult with an advanced solid tumor such as melanoma, head and neck, liver or kidney cancer. CDR3s include the opening cysteine and the closing phenylalanine or tryptophan. The D gene is left open where the match is weak.

length,V,D,J,CDR3
12,TRBV7-2,NA,TRBJ2-7,CATQGQGYEQYF
15,TRBV5-1,NA,TRBJ2-1,CASRALQVTSNEQFF
15,TRBV28,TRBD2,TRBJ2-1,CASSFGGEEKGEQFF
14,TRBV7-3,NA,TRBJ1-1,CASSVRGPNTEAFF
15,TRBV2,NA,TRBJ1-1,CASSDDRGKTTEAFF
16,TRBV7-6,TRBD2,TRBJ2-2,CASSSRLAGATGELFF
15,TRBV7-9,TRBD2,TRBJ2-1,CASSRGLAGGWEQFF
14,TRBV2,NA,TRBJ1-4,CASKDARWGEKLFF
14,TRBV15,NA,TRBJ2-7,CATSMSSGHYEQYF
15,TRBV9,NA,TRBJ2-1,CASSQGPSAYNEQFF
11,TRBV7-6,NA,TRBJ2-1,CASSFYNEQFF
18,TRBV4-2,NA,TRBJ1-6,CASSQEGIISSYNSPLHF
14,TRBV9,NA,TRBJ2-5,CASSLGGVQETQYF
15,TRBV10-3,TRBD2,TRBJ2-3,CAISWGGPRTDTQYF
16,TRBV5-1,TRBD1,TRBJ2-2,CASSPRTGVGTGELFF
15,TRBV2,TRBD1,TRBJ1-5,CASRGDRVRGQPQHF
14,TRBV7-2,TRBD2,TRBJ2-5,CASSLGTSAETQYF
18,TRBV27,TRBD2,TRBJ2-5,CASSPGLAFLLGQETQYF
11,TRBV19,NA,TRBJ2-7,CASALRGEQYF
16,TRBV9,TRBD2,TRBJ2-1,CASSRSGTSPVDEQFF
13,TRBV6-5,TRBD1,TRBJ1-2,CASSQDRGGGYTF
14,TRBV7-9,NA,TRBJ2-5,CASSTGTAKVTQYF
16,TRBV7-3,NA,TRBJ2-5,CASSLTHRDNQETQYF
13,TRBV19,NA,TRBJ1-5,CASAQQINQPQHF
17,TRBV2,NA,TRBJ2-2,CASSELWGRANTGELFF
11,TRBV20-1,NA,TRBJ2-7,CSAARQYEQYF
14,TRBV28,TRBD1,NA,CASSDRGPPYEQYF
14,TRBV5-4,TRBD1,TRBJ1-3,CASSYDRGGNTIYF
13,TRBV18,NA,TRBJ2-7,CASSPRLEHEQYF
14,TRBV28,NA,TRBJ1-2,CASSSPSRDYGYTF
13,TRBV10-1,NA,TRBJ2-1,CASRSGPGNEQFF
10,TRBV20-1,NA,TRBJ2-1,CSAWDHEQFF
15,TRBV5-6,NA,TRBJ1-2,CASRVWGVTNYGYTF
15,TRBV5-4,TRBD1,TRBJ2-1,CASSSGTGQDNEQFF
15,TRBV4-1,NA,TRBJ1-1,CASSPGRGENTEAFF
15,TRBV7-2,TRBD2,TRBJ2-3,CASSTSGNWADTQYF
16,TRBV28,TRBD2,TRBJ2-7,CASSPLSSGSFYEQYF
17,TRBV28,NA,TRBJ2-4,CASSQGGGLVAKNIQYF
12,TRBV6-5,NA,TRBJ1-5,CASSQWNQPQHF
17,TRBV28,NA,TRBJ2-6,CASSLAYAQSGANVLTF
15,TRBV7-3,NA,TRBJ1-1,CASSLLGASNTEAFF
13,TRBV2,NA,TRBJ1-1,CASRKEGNTEAFF
13,TRBV5-8,NA,TRBJ2-7,CASSLGLNYEQYF
12,TRBV19,NA,TRBJ2-5,CASGDLQETQYF
17,TRBV19,NA,TRBJ1-5,CASSHPPREGGNQPQHF
14,TRBV30,TRBD1,TRBJ2-7,CAWTNRDRYYEQYF
14,TRBV6-5,TRBD1,TRBJ1-4,CASSRRTGGYKLFF
14,TRBV7-9,TRBD2,TRBJ2-7,CASSLAASGVGIDF
15,TRBV7-6,NA,TRBJ1-4,CASSLVVGTLEKLFF
15,TRBV6-5,TRBD1,TRBJ1-1,CASRLRQGLNTEAFF
16,TRBV14,TRBD1,TRBJ1-4,CASSQDGTGAYEKLFF
10,TRBV20-1,NA,TRBJ2-5,CSTVGVFQYF
15,TRBV18,NA,TRBJ2-3,CASSPVRRVTDTQYF
15,TRBV11-2,TRBD2,TRBJ2-2,CASRTSGRTIGELFF
13,TRBV6-1,NA,TRBJ1-1,CASSTGFLTEAFF
15,TRBV14,TRBD2,TRBJ2-1,CASSPWGGSYNEQFF
15,TRBV2,NA,TRBJ1-5,CASSGQGTNNQPQHF